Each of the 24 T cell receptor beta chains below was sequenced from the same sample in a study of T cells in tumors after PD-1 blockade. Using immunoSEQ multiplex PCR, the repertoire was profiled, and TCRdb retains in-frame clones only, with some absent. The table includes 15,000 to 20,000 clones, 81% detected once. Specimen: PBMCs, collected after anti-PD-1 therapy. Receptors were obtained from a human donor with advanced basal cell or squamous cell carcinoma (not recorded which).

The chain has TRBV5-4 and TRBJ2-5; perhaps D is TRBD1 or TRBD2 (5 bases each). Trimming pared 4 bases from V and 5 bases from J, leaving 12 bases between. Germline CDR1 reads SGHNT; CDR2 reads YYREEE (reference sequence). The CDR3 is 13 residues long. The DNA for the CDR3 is TGTGCCAGCAGCACGGGGACGGATGAGACCCAGTACTTC. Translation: CASSTGTDETQYF.

The CDR3 sequence is CASSLDQTAYNEQFF. CDR3 in DNA: TGTGCCAGCAGCCTTGACCAGACGGCCTACAATGAGCAGTTCTTC. The chain uses TRBV14 and TRBJ2-1; D is unclear. CDR1 SGHDN and CDR2 FVKESK come from the germline V gene. The CDR3 contains 15 residues. The germline V and J ends were trimmed by 4 bases and 2 bases, with 12 bases remaining between them. The full variable domain, its missing parts supplied by reference TRBV14 and TRBJ2-1, is EAGVTQFPSHSVIEKGQTVTLRCDPISGHDNLYWYRRVMGKEIKFLLHFVKESKQDESGMPNNRFLAERTGGTYSTLKVQPAELEDSGVYFCASSLDQTAYNEQFFGPGTRLTVL.

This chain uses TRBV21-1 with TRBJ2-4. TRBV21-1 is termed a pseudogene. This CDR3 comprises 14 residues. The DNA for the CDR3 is TGTGCCAGCAGCCCACAAGGAGCCAAAAACATTCAGTACTTC. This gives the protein CASSPQGAKNIQYF.

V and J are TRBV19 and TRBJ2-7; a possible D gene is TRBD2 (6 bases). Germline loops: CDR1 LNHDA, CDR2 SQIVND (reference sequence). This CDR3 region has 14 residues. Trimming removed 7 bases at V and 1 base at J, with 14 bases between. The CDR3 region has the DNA TGTGCCAGTATGGAGACGGGAGAATCCTACGAGCAGTACTTC. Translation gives CASMETGESYEQYF.

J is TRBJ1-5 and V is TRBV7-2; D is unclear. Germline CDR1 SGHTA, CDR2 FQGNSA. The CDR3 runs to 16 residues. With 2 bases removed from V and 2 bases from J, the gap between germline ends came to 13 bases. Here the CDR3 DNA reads TGTGCCAGCAGCTTAAGGCCAGGAGTCGGCAATCAGCCCCAGCATTTT. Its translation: CASSLRPGVGNQPQHF. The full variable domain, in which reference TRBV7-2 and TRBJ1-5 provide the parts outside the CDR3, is GAGVSQSPSNKVTEKGKDVELRCDPISGHTALYWYRQSLGQGLEFLIYFQGNSAPDKSGLPSDRFSAERTGGSVSTLTIQRTQQEDSAVYLCASSLRPGVGNQPQHFGDGTRLSIL.

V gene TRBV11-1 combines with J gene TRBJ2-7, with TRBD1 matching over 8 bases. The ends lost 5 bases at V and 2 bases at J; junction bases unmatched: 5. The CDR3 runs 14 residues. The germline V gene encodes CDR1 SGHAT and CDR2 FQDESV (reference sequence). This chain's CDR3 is CASSPDRGPYEQYF. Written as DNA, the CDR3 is TGTGCCAGCAGCCCAGACAGGGGACCCTACGAGCAGTACTTC.

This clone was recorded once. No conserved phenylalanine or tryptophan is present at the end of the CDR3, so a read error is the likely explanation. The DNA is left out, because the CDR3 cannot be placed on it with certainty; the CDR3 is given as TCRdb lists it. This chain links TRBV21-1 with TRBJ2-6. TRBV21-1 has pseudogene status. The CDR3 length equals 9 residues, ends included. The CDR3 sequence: CASTQRVVS.

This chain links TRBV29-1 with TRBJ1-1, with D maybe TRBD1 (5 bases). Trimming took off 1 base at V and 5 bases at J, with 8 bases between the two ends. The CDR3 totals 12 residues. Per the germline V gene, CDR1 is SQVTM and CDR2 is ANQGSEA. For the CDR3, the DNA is TGCAGCGTTGAAGGGGGCGGTACTGAAGCTTTCTTT. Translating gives CSVEGGGTEAFF.

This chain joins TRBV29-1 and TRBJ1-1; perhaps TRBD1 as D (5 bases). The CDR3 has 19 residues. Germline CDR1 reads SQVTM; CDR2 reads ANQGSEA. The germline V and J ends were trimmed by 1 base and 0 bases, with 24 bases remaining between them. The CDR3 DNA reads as TGCAGCGTTGAAGTGTATCGGTATGCGGGGGACCTCATGAACACTGAAGCTTTCTTT. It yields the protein CSVEVYRYAGDLMNTEAFF.

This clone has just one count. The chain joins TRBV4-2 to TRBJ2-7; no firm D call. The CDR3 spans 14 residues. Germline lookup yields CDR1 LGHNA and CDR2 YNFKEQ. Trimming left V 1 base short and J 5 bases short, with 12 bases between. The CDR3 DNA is TGTGCCAGCAGCCAAGCCGCCCGCGATAACGAGCAGTACTTC. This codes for CASSQAARDNEQYF.

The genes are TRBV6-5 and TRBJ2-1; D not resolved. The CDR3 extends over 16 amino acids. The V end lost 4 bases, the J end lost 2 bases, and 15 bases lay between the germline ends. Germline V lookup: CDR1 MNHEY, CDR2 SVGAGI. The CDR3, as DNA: TGTGCCAGCAGTTCACTCGGCAGACTTGCCTACAATGAGCAGTTCTTC. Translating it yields CASSSLGRLAYNEQFF.

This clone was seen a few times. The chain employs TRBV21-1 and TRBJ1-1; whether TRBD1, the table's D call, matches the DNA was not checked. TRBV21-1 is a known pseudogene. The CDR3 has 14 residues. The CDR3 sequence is CASSRRDSNTEAFF. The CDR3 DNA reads TGTGCCAGCAGCAGACGGGACAGCAACACTGAAGCTTTCTTT.

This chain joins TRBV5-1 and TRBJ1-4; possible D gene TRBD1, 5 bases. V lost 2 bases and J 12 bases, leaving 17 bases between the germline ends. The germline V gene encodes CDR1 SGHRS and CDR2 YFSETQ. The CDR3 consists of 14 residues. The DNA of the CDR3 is TGCGCCAGCAGCTTAAGAACCGGGGCCGGTGAACTGTTTTTT. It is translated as CASSLRTGAGELFF.

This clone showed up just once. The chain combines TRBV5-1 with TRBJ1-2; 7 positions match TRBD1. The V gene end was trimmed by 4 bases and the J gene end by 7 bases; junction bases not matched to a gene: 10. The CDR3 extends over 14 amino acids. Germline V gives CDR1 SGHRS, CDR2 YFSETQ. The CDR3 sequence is CASSHPGQRAGYTF. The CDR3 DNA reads TGCGCCAGCAGCCACCCGGGACAGAGAGCTGGCTACACCTTC. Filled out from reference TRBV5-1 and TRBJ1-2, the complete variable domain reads KAGVTQTPRYLIKTRGQQVTLSCSPISGHRSVSWYQQTPGQGLQFLFEYFSETQRNKGNFPGRFSGRQFSNSRSEMNVSTLELGDSALYLCASSHPGQRAGYTFGSGTRLTVV.

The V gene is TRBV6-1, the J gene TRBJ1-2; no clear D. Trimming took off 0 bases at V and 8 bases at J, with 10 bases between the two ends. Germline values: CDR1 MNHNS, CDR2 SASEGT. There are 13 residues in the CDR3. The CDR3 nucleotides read TGTGCCAGCAGTGAAGCAGGGTTGAGCGGCTACACCTTC. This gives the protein CASSEAGLSGYTF.

CDR3 loop: CASSLLLDYGYTF. The CDR3 nucleotides read TGTGCCAGCAGTTTACTTCTAGACTATGGCTACACCTTC. The chain recombines TRBV12-3 or TRBV12-4 with TRBJ1-2; D unclear. Trimming took 2 bases from V and 3 from J, leaving 7 bases between them. The CDR3 has 13 residues.

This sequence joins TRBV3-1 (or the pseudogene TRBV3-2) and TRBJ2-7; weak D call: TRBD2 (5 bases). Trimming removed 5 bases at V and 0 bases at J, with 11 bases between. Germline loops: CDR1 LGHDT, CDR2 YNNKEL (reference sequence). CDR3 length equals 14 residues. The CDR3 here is CASSVSADSYEQYF. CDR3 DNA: TGTGCCAGCAGCGTCTCAGCGGACTCCTACGAGCAGTACTTC.

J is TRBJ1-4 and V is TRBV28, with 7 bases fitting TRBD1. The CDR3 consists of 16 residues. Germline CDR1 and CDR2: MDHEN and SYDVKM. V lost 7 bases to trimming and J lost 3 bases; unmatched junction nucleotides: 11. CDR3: CASKPQIGQANEKLFF. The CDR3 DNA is TGTGCCAGCAAGCCCCAGATCGGACAGGCTAATGAAAAACTGTTTTTT.

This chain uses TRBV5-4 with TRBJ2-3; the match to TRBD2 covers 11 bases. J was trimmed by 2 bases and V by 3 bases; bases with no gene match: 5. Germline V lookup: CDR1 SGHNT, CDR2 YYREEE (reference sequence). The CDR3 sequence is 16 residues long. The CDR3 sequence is CASSSRLAGNTDTQYF. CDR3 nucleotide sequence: TGTGCCAGCAGCTCCAGACTAGCGGGGAACACAGATACGCAGTATTTT.

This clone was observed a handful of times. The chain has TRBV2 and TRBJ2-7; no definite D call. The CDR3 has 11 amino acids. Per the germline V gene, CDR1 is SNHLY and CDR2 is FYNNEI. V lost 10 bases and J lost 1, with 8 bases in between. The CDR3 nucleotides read TGTGCCACAGAAATATCCTACGAGCAGTACTTC. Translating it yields CATEISYEQYF.

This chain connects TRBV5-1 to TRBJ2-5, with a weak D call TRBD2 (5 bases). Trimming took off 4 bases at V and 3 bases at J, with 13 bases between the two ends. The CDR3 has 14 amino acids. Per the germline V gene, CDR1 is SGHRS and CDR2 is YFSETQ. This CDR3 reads CASSADGRKETQYF. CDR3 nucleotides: TGCGCCAGCAGCGCCGATGGGAGAAAAGAGACCCAGTACTTC. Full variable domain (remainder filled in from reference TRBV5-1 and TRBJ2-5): KAGVTQTPRYLIKTRGQQVTLSCSPISGHRSVSWYQQTPGQGLQFLFEYFSETQRNKGNFPGRFSGRQFSNSRSEMNVSTLELGDSALYLCASSADGRKETQYFGPGTRLLVL.

The CDR3 sequence: CASSPIAGGSGETQYF. For the CDR3, the DNA is TGTGCCAGCAGTCCTATAGCGGGGGGTTCCGGGGAGACCCAGTACTTC. The chain is built from TRBV2 and TRBJ2-5; 10 positions match TRBD2. Germline-derived CDR1 and CDR2 are SNHLY and FYNNEI. The V gene end was trimmed by 5 bases and the J gene end by 5 bases; junction bases not matched to a gene: 11. The CDR3 totals 16 residues.

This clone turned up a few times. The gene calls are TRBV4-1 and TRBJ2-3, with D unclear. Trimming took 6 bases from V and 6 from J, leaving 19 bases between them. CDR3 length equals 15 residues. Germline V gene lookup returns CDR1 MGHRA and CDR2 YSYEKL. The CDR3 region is CASRPRGVDGDTQYF. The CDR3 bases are TGCGCCAGCAGACCAAGAGGTGTAGATGGCGATACGCAGTATTTT.

The CDR3 DNA sequence: TGCGCCAGCAGCTTTGACAGGGGTTCCTATGGCTACACCTTC. Its protein product is CASSFDRGSYGYTF. The rearrangement joins TRBV5-1 to TRBJ1-2; 8 bases are a match to TRBD1. Germline CDR1 is SGHRS and CDR2 is YFSETQ. The V segment lost 2 bases and the J segment 4 bases; nucleotides outside the gene matches: 4. The CDR3 extends over 14 amino acids.